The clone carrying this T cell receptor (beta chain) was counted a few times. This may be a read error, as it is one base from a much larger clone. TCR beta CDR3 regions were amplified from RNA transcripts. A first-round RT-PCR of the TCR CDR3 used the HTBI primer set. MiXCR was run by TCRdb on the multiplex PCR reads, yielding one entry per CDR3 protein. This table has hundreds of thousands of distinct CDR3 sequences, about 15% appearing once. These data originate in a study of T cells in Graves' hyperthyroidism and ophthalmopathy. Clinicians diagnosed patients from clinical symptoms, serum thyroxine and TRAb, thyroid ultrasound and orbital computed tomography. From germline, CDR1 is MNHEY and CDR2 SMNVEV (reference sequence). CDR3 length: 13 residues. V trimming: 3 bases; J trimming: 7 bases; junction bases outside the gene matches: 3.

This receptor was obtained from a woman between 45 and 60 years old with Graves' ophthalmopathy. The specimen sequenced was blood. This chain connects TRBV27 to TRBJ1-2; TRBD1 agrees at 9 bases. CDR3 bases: TGTGCCAGCAGTTTTACAGGGGGCTTTGGCTACACCTTC. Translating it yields CASSFTGGFGYTF.